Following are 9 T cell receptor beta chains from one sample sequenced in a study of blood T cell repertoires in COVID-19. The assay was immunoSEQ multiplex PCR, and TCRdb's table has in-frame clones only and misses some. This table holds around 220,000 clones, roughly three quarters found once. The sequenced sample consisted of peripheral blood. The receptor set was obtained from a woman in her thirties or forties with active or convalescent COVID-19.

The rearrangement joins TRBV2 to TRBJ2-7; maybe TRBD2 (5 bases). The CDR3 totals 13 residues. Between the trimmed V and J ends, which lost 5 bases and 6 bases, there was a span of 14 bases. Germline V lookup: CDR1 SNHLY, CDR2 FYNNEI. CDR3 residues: CASSFAEAGEQYF. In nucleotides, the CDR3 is TGTGCCAGCAGTTTCGCCGAGGCGGGCGAGCAGTACTTC.

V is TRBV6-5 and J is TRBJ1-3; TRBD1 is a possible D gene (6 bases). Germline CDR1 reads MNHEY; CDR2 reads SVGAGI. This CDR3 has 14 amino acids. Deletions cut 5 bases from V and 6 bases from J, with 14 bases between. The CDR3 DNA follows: TGTGCCAGCAGTATCCCAGGGGATACAAACACCATATATTTT. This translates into CASSIPGDTNTIYF.

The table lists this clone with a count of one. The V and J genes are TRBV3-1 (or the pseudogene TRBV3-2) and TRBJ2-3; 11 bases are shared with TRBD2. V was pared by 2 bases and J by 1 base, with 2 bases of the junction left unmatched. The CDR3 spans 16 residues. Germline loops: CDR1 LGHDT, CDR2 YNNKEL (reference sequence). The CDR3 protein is CASSQLAGGGTDTQYF. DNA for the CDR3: TGTGCCAGCAGCCAACTAGCGGGGGGTGGCACAGATACGCAGTATTTT.

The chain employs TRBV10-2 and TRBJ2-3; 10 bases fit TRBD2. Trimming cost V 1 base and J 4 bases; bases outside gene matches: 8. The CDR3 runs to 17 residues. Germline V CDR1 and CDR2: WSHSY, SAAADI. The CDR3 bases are TGCGCCAGCAGTGAGTTAAAACTAGCGGGGACCCCAGATACGCAGTATTTT. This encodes CASSELKLAGTPDTQYF.

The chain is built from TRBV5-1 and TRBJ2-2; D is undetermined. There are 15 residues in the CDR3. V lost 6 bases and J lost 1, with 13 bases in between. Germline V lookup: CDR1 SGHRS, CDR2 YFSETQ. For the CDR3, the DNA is TGCGCCAGCACCCTATACGGCGGGAACACCGGGGAGCTGTTTTTT. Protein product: CASTLYGGNTGELFF.

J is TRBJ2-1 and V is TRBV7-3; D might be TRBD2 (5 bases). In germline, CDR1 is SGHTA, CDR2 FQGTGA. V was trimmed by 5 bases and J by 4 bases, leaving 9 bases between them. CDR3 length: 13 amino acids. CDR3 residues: CASSRRGYNEQFF. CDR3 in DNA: TGTGCCAGCAGCCGACGGGGTTACAATGAGCAGTTCTTC.

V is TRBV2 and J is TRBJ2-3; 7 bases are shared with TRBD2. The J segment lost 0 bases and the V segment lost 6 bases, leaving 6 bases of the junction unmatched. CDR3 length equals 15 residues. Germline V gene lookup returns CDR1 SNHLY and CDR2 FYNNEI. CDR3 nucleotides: TGTGCCAGCAGCCGGGGGGAGAAAAGCACAGATACGCAGTATTTT. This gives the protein CASSRGEKSTDTQYF.

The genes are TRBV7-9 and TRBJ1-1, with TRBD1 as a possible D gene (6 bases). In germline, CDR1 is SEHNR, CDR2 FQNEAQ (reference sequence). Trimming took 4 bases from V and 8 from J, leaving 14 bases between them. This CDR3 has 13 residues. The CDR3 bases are TGTGCCAGCAGCTGGACAGAACTAACGGAAGCTTTCTTT. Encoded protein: CASSWTELTEAFF. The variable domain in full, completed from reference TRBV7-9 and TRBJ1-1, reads DTGVSQNPRHKITKRGQNVTFRCDPISEHNRLYWYRQTLGQGPEFLTYFQNEAQLEKSRLLSDRFSAERPKGSFSTLEIQRTEQGDSAMYLCASSWTELTEAFFGQGTRLTVV.

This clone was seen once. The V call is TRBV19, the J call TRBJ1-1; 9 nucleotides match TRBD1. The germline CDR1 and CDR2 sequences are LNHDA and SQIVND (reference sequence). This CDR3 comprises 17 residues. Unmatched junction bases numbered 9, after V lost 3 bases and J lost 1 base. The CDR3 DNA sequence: TGTGCCAGTAGTATGACGGGGACAGGGCTCAAGAACACTGAAGCTTTCTTT. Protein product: CASSMTGTGLKNTEAFF.